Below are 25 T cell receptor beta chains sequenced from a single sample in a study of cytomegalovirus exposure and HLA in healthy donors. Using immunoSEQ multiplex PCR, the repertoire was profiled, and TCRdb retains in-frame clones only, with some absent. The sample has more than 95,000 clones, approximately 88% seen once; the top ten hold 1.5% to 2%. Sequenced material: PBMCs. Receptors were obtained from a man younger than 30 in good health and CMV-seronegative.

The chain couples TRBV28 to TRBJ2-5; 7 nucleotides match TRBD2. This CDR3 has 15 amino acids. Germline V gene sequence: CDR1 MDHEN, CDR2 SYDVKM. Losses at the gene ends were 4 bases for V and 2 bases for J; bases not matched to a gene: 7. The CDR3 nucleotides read TGTGCCAGCAGTTACAGCGGGAACAGACAAGAGACCCAGTACTTC. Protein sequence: CASSYSGNRQETQYF.

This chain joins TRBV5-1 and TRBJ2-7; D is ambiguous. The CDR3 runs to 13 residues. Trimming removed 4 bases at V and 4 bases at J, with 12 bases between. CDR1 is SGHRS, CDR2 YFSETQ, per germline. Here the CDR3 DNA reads TGCGCCAGCAGCCCAGAAACACTATACGAGCAGTACTTC. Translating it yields CASSPETLYEQYF.

This chain's CDR3 is CASSSPGKLFF. CDR3 nucleotides: TGCGCCAGCAGCTCGCCGGGAAAACTGTTTTTT. V is TRBV5-1 and J is TRBJ1-4; the D is unclear. Germline loops: CDR1 SGHRS, CDR2 YFSETQ. V lost 3 bases, J lost 10 bases, and 7 bases lay in between. This CDR3 has 11 amino acids.

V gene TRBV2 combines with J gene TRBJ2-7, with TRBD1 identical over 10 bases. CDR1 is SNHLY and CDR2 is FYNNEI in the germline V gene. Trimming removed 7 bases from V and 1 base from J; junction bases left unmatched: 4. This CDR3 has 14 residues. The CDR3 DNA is TGTGCCAGCACTAGGACAGGGGGGTCCTACGAGCAGTACTTC. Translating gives CASTRTGGSYEQYF.

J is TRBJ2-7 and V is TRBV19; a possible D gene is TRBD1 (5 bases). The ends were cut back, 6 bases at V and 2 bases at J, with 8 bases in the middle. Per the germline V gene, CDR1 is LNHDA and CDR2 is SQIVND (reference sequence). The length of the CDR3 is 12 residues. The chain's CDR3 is CASSDRTYEQYF. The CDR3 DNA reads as TGTGCCAGTAGCGACAGAACCTACGAGCAGTACTTC.

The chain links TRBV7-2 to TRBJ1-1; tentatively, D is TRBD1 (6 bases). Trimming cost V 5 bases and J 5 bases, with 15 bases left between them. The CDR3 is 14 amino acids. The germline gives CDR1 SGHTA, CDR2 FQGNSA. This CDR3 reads CASSAKGVRTEAFF. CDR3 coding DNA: TGTGCCAGCAGCGCGAAGGGGGTTAGGACTGAAGCTTTCTTT.

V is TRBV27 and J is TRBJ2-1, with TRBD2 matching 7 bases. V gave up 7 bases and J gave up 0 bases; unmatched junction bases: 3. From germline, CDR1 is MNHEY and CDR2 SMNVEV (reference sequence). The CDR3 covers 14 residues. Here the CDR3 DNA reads TGTGCCAGCACAGGGAGGGTCTCCTACAATGAGCAGTTCTTC. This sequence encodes CASTGRVSYNEQFF.

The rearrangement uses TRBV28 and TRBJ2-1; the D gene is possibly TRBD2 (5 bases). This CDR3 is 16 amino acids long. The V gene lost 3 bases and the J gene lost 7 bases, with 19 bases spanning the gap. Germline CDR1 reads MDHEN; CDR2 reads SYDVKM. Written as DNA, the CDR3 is TGTGCCAGCAGTTTGGAGGTTGGCGGTTCCTTAAATGAGCAGTTCTTC. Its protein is CASSLEVGGSLNEQFF.

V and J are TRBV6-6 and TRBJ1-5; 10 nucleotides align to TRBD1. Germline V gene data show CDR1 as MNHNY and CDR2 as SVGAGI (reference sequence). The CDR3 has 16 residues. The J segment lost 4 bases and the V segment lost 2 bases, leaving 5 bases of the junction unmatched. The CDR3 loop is CASSYKDRGQNQPQHF. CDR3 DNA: TGTGCCAGCAGTTACAAAGACAGGGGGCAAAATCAGCCCCAGCATTTT.

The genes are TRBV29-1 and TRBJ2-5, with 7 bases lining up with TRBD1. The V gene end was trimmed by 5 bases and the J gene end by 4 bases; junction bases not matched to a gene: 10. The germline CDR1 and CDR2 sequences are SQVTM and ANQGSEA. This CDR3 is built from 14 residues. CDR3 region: CSVMDRRAIETQYF. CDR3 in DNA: TGCAGCGTTATGGACAGGAGAGCAATAGAGACCCAGTACTTC.

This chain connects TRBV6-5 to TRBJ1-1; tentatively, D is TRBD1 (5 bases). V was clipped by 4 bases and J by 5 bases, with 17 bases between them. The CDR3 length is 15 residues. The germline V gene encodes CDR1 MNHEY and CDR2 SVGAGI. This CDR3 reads CASSWAGMGSTEAFF. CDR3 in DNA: TGTGCCAGCAGTTGGGCAGGGATGGGTAGTACTGAAGCTTTCTTT.

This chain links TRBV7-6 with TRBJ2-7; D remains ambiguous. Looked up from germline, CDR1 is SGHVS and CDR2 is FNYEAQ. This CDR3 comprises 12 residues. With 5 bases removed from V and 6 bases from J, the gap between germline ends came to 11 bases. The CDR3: CASSRIPGEQYF. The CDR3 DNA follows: TGTGCCAGCAGCCGCATACCAGGCGAGCAGTACTTC. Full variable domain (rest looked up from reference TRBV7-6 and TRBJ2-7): GAGVSQSPRYKVTKRGQDVALRCDPISGHVSLYWYRQALGQGPEFLTYFNYEAQQDKSGLPNDRFSAERPEGSISTLTIQRTEQRDSAMYRCASSRIPGEQYFGPGTRLTVT.

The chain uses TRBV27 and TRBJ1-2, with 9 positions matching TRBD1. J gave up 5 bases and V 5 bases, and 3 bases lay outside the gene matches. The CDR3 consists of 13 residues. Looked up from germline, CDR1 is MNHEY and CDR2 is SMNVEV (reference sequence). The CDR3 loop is CASSAGTGYGYTF. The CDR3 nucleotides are TGTGCCAGCAGTGCCGGGACAGGGTATGGCTACACCTTC.

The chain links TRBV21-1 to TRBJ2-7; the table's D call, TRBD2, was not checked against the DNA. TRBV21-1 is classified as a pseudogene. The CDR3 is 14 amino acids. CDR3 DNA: TGTGCCAGCAGCACTGGAGGGAGGGTCCACGAGCAGTACTTC. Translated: CASSTGGRVHEQYF.

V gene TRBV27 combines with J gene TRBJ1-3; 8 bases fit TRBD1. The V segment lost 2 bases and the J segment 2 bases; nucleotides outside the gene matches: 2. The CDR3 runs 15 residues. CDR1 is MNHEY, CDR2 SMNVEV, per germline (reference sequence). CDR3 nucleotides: TGTGCCAGCAGTTTAACAGGGGGAACTGGAAACACCATATATTTT. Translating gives CASSLTGGTGNTIYF.

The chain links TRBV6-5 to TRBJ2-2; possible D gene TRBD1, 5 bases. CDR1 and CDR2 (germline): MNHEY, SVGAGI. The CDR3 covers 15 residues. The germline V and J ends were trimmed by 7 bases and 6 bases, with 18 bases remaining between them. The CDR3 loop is CASNRKGHMAGELFF. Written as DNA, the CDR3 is TGTGCCAGCAACCGAAAAGGACACATGGCCGGGGAGCTGTTTTTT.

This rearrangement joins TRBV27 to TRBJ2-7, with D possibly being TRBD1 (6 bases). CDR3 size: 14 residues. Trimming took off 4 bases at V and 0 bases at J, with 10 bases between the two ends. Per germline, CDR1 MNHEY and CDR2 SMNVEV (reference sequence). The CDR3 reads CASSWTVSSYEQYF. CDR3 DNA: TGTGCCAGCAGTTGGACAGTTAGCTCCTACGAGCAGTACTTC.

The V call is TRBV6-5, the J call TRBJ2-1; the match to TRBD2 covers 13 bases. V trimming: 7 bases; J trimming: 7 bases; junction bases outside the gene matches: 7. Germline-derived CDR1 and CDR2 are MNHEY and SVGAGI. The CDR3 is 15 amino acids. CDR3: CASKQTSGGTNEQFF. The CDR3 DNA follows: TGTGCCAGCAAACAGACTAGCGGGGGGACGAATGAGCAGTTCTTC.

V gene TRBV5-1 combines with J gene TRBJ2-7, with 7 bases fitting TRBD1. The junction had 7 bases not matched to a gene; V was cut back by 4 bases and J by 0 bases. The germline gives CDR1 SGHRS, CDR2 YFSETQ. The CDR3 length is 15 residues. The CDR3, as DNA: TGCGCCAGCAGCCCACAGGGGCTCAGCTCCTACGAGCAGTACTTC. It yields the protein CASSPQGLSSYEQYF.

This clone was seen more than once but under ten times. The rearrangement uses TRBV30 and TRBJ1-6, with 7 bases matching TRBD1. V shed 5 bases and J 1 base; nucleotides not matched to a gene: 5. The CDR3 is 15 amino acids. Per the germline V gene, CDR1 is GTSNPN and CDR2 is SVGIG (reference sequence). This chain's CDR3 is CAWGTVQSYNSPLHF. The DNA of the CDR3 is TGTGCCTGGGGGACAGTTCAATCCTATAATTCACCCCTCCACTTT.

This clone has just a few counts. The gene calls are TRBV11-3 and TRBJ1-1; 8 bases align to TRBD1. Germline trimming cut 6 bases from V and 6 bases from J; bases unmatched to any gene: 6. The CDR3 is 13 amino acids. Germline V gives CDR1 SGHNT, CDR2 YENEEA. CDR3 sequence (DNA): TGTGCCAGCAGAGGACAGGGCGGCCCTGAAGCTTTCTTT. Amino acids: CASRGQGGPEAFF.

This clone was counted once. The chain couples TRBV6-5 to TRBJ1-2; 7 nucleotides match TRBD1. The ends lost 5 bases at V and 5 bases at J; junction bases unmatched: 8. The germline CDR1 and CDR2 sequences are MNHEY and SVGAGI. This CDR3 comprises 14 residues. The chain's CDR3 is CASSGTGTVYGYTF. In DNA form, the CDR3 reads TGTGCCAGCAGTGGCACCGGGACAGTGTATGGCTACACCTTC.

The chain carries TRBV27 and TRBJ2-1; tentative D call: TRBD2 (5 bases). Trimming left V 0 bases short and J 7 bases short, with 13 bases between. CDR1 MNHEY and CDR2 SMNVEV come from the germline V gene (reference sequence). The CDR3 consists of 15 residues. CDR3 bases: TGTGCCAGCAGTTTATCCCCCGGGGTCGGGAATGAGCAGTTCTTC. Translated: CASSLSPGVGNEQFF.

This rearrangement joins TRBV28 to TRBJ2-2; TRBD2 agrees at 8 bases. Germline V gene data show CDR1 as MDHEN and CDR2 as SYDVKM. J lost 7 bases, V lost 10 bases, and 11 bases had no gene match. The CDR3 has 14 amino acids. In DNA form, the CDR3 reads TGTGCCACGAGAAGCGGGAGTGGAATCGGGGAGCTGTTTTTT. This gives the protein CATRSGSGIGELFF.

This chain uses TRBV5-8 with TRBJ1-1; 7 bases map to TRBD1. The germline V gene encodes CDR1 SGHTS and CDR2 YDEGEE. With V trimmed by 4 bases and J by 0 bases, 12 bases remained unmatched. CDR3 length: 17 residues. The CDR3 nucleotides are TGTGCCAGCAGCCCCCGGGACAGACCAAACATGAACACTGAAGCTTTCTTT. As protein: CASSPRDRPNMNTEAFF.